The 29 T cell receptor beta chains presented below share a single source sample, sequenced in a study of cytomegalovirus exposure and HLA in healthy donors. PCR employed 60 Vbeta and 13 Jbeta primers. Only in-frame clones appear in the TCRdb table, and some are missing; sequencing was by immunoSEQ multiplex PCR. The sample has roughly 100,000 clones, more than 60% seen once. The specimen was PBMCs. All receptors derive from a woman in her thirties or forties in good health and CMV-seropositive.

This chain connects TRBV6-9 to TRBJ2-7; a weak D match, TRBD1 (5 bases). The CDR3 extends over 17 amino acids. CDR1 and CDR2 (germline): MNHGY, SVAAGI. V lost 0 bases to trimming and J lost 2 bases, with 17 bases between them. CDR3 loop: CASSYSISQGRTYEQYF. CDR3 in DNA: TGTGCCAGCAGTTATTCGATATCTCAGGGCCGAACCTACGAGCAGTACTTC.

This clone was counted between two and nine times. The rearrangement links TRBV5-1 to TRBJ2-1, with TRBD2 matching 8 bases. With 2 bases clipped from V and 5 bases from J, the junction kept 9 bases outside the gene matches. The CDR3 totals 16 residues. CDR1 and CDR2 from the germline V gene are SGHRS and YFSETQ. The CDR3 reads CASSFRSGGGNNEQFF. The CDR3 nucleotides read TGCGCCAGCAGCTTCCGCAGCGGGGGAGGAAACAATGAGCAGTTCTTC.

A few counts support this clone. The chain combines TRBV7-6 with TRBJ1-2; 9 bases fit TRBD1. Germline CDR1 reads SGHVS; CDR2 reads FNYEAQ. The trim removed 5 bases at V and 2 bases at J, leaving 6 bases unmatched. The CDR3 has 15 amino acids. In nucleotides, the CDR3 is TGTGCCAGCAGCCCAGCCGGGACAGGGAACTATGGCTACACCTTC. This encodes CASSPAGTGNYGYTF.

The chain uses TRBV10-2 and TRBJ1-6, with 9 positions matching TRBD1. Per the germline V gene, CDR1 is WSHSY and CDR2 is SAAADI. The CDR3 has 15 residues. Trimming cost V 0 bases and J 13 bases; bases outside gene matches: 7. CDR3 sequence reads: CASSESGTGYSPLHF. CDR3 DNA: TGCGCCAGCAGTGAGTCTGGGACAGGGTACTCCCCCCTCCACTTT.

The J gene is TRBJ2-5, the V gene TRBV7-9; 8 nucleotides line up with TRBD2. The end of the DNA is better explained by TRBJ2-7, so the J call may be wrong. The germline V gene has CDR1 SEHNR and CDR2 FQNEAQ (reference sequence). The CDR3 has 16 amino acids. The CDR3 spells CASSPKGGTSGYEQYF. CDR3 in DNA: TGTGCCAGCAGCCCAAAAGGCGGGACTAGTGGATACGAGCAGTACTTC.

The chain carries TRBV5-1 and TRBJ2-1, with TRBD2 matching 9 bases. The CDR3 length is 16 residues. With 4 bases clipped from V and 0 bases from J, the junction kept 5 bases outside the gene matches. Germline CDR1 is SGHRS and CDR2 is YFSETQ. The CDR3 reads CASSQTSGSSYNEQFF. In DNA, the CDR3 is TGCGCCAGCAGCCAGACTAGCGGAAGCTCCTACAATGAGCAGTTCTTC.

Concerning this clone: Mismatch with germline at one junction end may stem from a read error. The genes are TRBV2 and TRBJ2-3; TRBD1 agrees at 9 bases. Per the germline V gene, CDR1 is SNHLY and CDR2 is FYNNEI. CDR3 size: 10 residues. The CDR3 DNA reads TGTGCCAGCAACAGGGGGCCGGGTGTTTGG. Translation: CASNRGPGVW. The full variable domain, in which reference TRBV2 and TRBJ2-3 provide the parts outside the CDR3, is EPEVTQTPSHQVTQMGQEVILRCVPISNHLYFYWYRQILGQKVEFLVSFYNNEISEKSEIFDDQFSVERPDGSNFTLKIRSTKLEDSAMYFCASNRGPGVWGPGTRLTVL.

The table lists this clone with a few counts. A junction end diverges from the germline sequence, so it may reflect a read error. The chain links TRBV19 to TRBJ2-5; 7 bases are a match to TRBD2. This CDR3 comprises 14 residues. Per the germline V gene, CDR1 is LNHDA and CDR2 is SQIVND (reference sequence). The CDR3 region has the DNA TGTGCCAGTAGCGAGGGAGGGTACCAGGAGACCCAGTACTTC. This sequence encodes CASSEGGYQETQYF. Based on the CDR3 plus reference TRBV19 and TRBJ2-5, the full variable domain is DGGITQSPKYLFRKEGQNVTLSCEQNLNHDAMYWYRQDPGQGLRLIYYSQIVNDFQKGDIAEGYSVSREKKESFPLTVTSAQKNPTAFYLCASSEGGYQETQYFGPGTRLLVL.

This clone has only a few counts. The chain recombines TRBV7-2 with TRBJ2-3, with D hard to call. Germline V gene data show CDR1 as SGHTA and CDR2 as FQGNSA. This CDR3 spans 13 amino acids. V was cut by 0 bases and J by 3 bases, with 4 bases left in between. The CDR3 nucleotides are TGTGCCAGCAGCTTAGCGGAGACAGATACGCAGTATTTT. The encoded protein is CASSLAETDTQYF.

The gene calls are TRBV5-4 and TRBJ1-2, with unresolved D. V was trimmed by 0 bases and J by 9 bases, leaving 21 bases between them. CDR1 and CDR2 from the germline V gene are SGHNT and YYREEE (reference sequence). The CDR3 runs 16 residues. The CDR3 nucleotides read TGTGCCAGCAGCTTGGGGACCGAGGGTACCATTCAGCGCTACACCTTC. Translated, it gives CASSLGTEGTIQRYTF.

This chain uses TRBV15 with TRBJ1-3, with 8 nucleotides matching TRBD1. Germline assignment: CDR1 LNHNV and CDR2 YYDKDF (reference sequence). The CDR3 covers 15 residues. The junction had 5 bases not matched to a gene; V was cut back by 5 bases and J by 2 bases. The CDR3 protein is CATSPRTGTGNTIYF. In DNA form, the CDR3 reads TGTGCCACCAGCCCCCGGACAGGGACTGGAAACACCATATATTTT.

This clone was counted a single time. V gene TRBV5-1 combines with J gene TRBJ1-3; the D is unclear. V was clipped by 0 bases and J by 0 bases, with 10 bases between them. Germline V gene lookup returns CDR1 SGHRS and CDR2 YFSETQ. The CDR3 is 16 amino acids. The chain's CDR3 is CASSLGGSFSGNTIYF. The CDR3 DNA sequence: TGCGCCAGCAGCTTGGGCGGCAGTTTCTCTGGAAACACCATATATTTT.

This chain connects TRBV18 to TRBJ2-5, with a weak D call TRBD1 (5 bases). Germline V gene lookup returns CDR1 KGHSH and CDR2 LQKENI. This CDR3 spans 12 amino acids. Trimming cost V 4 bases and J 5 bases, with 8 bases left between them. CDR3 protein: CASSRRAETQYF. The DNA for the CDR3 is TGTGCCAGCTCACGCAGGGCGGAGACCCAGTACTTC.

The V gene is TRBV7-9, the J gene TRBJ2-7; TRBD2 agrees at 8 bases. CDR1 is SEHNR, CDR2 FQNEAQ, per germline (reference sequence). The V segment lost 5 bases and the J segment 1 base; nucleotides outside the gene matches: 13. The CDR3 covers 17 residues. CDR3 sequence (DNA): TGTGCCAGCAGCCCAGGAACGGGGGGCGGGGGGTCCTACGAGCAGTACTTC. This encodes CASSPGTGGGGSYEQYF.

V usage is TRBV4-2 and J usage is TRBJ1-5; a weak D match, TRBD1 (5 bases). V lost 1 base to trimming and J lost 0 bases, with 16 bases between them. The CDR3 is made up of 18 amino acids. The germline gives CDR1 LGHNA, CDR2 YNFKEQ. The CDR3 protein is CASSQGSVRANSNQPQHF. CDR3 nucleotides: TGTGCCAGCAGCCAAGGTTCGGTCAGGGCCAATAGCAATCAGCCCCAGCATTTT.

In nucleotides, the CDR3 is TGTGCCAGCAGCTCCAAGGGCGGGGGGAGACGCTCTGGGGCCAACGTCCTGACTTTC. The encoded protein is CASSSKGGGRRSGANVLTF. V usage is TRBV7-6 and J usage is TRBJ2-6, with 8 bases that match TRBD2. CDR1 and CDR2 (germline): SGHVS, FNYEAQ. The CDR3 has 19 amino acids. With V trimmed by 4 bases and J by 0 bases, 11 bases remained unmatched.

This chain joins TRBV19 and TRBJ2-1; 11 bases are shared with TRBD2. This CDR3 comprises 20 residues. The germline CDR1 and CDR2 sequences are LNHDA and SQIVND (reference sequence). The V segment lost 5 bases and the J segment 2 bases; nucleotides outside the gene matches: 17. The CDR3 region is CASSAPSGRRAFFAYNEQFF. The CDR3 nucleotides read TGTGCCAGTAGTGCCCCTAGCGGGAGGCGTGCTTTTTTCGCCTACAATGAGCAGTTCTTC.

The gene calls are TRBV20-1 and TRBJ1-4; unclear D gene. Germline V lookup: CDR1 DFQATT, CDR2 SNEGSKA (reference sequence). The CDR3 extends over 11 amino acids. The V end lost 5 bases, the J end lost 4 bases, and 5 bases lay between the germline ends. The CDR3 here is CSASGNEKLFF. The CDR3 coding sequence is TGCAGTGCTTCGGGTAATGAAAAACTGTTTTTT.

The rearrangement joins TRBV18 to TRBJ2-3; 9 bases are a match to TRBD1. Germline lookup yields CDR1 KGHSH and CDR2 LQKENI. The V segment lost 1 base and the J segment 5 bases; nucleotides outside the gene matches: 4. This CDR3 contains 15 residues. This CDR3 reads CASSPRWTGEDTQYF. The CDR3 nucleotides are TGTGCCAGCTCACCACGGTGGACAGGGGAAGATACGCAGTATTTT.

This sequence joins TRBV20-1 and TRBJ1-1; D may be TRBD1 (5 bases). The germline V gene has CDR1 DFQATT and CDR2 SNEGSKA (reference sequence). Trimming removed 5 bases at V and 5 bases at J, with 9 bases between. CDR3 size: 11 residues. The chain's CDR3 is CSALRGTEAFF. CDR3 coding DNA: TGCAGTGCTCTCCGGGGGACTGAAGCTTTCTTT.

The chain combines TRBV27 with TRBJ2-7; a possible D gene is TRBD2 (5 bases). Germline V gene data show CDR1 as MNHEY and CDR2 as SMNVEV (reference sequence). Trimming shortened V by 2 bases and J by 0 bases, and 8 bases separated the two germline ends. The CDR3 sequence is 14 residues long. The CDR3 bases are TGTGCCAGCAGTTTACGCGGGTACTCCTACGAGCAGTACTTC. Its protein product is CASSLRGYSYEQYF.

J is TRBJ2-7 and V is TRBV7-9; weak D call: TRBD2 (5 bases). The V and J ends lost 8 bases and 2 bases respectively, with 13 bases between them. The CDR3 is made up of 13 amino acids. Germline V gene sequence: CDR1 SEHNR, CDR2 FQNEAQ (reference sequence). CDR3 sequence reads: CASQRAGAYEQYF. The CDR3 coding sequence is TGTGCCAGCCAGAGGGCCGGAGCCTACGAGCAGTACTTC.

The V and J genes are TRBV10-1 and TRBJ2-7, with 7 bases lining up with TRBD1. V lost 2 bases and J lost 4; bases outside the gene matches: 8. The CDR3 runs 15 residues. CDR1 WNHNN and CDR2 SYGVQD come from the germline V gene (reference sequence). The CDR3 spells CASSEAMTGYYEQYF. The CDR3 DNA sequence: TGCGCCAGCAGTGAGGCGATGACAGGGTATTACGAGCAGTACTTC.

This clone was detected only once. The chain combines TRBV7-8 with TRBJ1-5, with TRBD1 matching 8 bases. V gave up 5 bases and J gave up 5 bases; unmatched junction bases: 5. The germline V gene encodes CDR1 SGHVS and CDR2 FQNEAQ. CDR3 length: 14 amino acids. The CDR3: CASSATGEDQPQHF. In nucleotides, the CDR3 is TGTGCCAGCAGCGCGACAGGGGAGGATCAGCCCCAGCATTTT.

The J gene is TRBJ2-2, the V gene TRBV18, with 8 bases aligning to TRBD1. Trimming took 4 bases from V and 4 from J; bases not matched to a gene: 17. The CDR3 runs 19 residues. Per germline, CDR1 KGHSH and CDR2 LQKENI. The DNA of the CDR3 is TGTGCCAGCTCACGTTTCTTTCCAGGACAGGGATACTCCACCGGGGAGCTGTTTTTT. Protein: CASSRFFPGQGYSTGELFF.

The genes are TRBV5-4 and TRBJ2-1; unclear D gene. CDR3 size: 14 residues. Germline-derived CDR1 and CDR2 are SGHNT and YYREEE (reference sequence). V lost 0 bases and J 5 bases, leaving 9 bases between the germline ends. Written as DNA, the CDR3 is TGTGCCAGCAGCTTGGGCACAGATAACAATGAGCAGTTCTTC. Protein sequence: CASSLGTDNNEQFF.

This clone has a handful of counts. V and J are TRBV2 and TRBJ1-2; 7 bases are a match to TRBD1. Germline V CDR1 and CDR2: SNHLY, FYNNEI. This CDR3 is 16 amino acids long. After removal of 0 bases from V and 8 bases from J, the junction contained 12 bases not matched to a gene. In DNA, the CDR3 is TGTGCCAGCAGTGAAGCGCTTCCGGGACAGCAGATGGGCTACACCTTC. This encodes CASSEALPGQQMGYTF.

The chain uses TRBV7-9 and TRBJ2-7, with D possibly matching TRBD1 (6 bases). Trimming took off 4 bases at V and 3 bases at J, with 16 bases between the two ends. Germline V gives CDR1 SEHNR, CDR2 FQNEAQ (reference sequence). The CDR3 totals 15 residues. CDR3 sequence (DNA): TGTGCCAGCAGCTCGACCAGGGGCCTACTCTACGAGCAGTACTTC. Amino acid sequence: CASSSTRGLLYEQYF.

This clone appeared a few times. The genes are TRBV4-1 and TRBJ2-4; 15 bases are a match to TRBD2. This CDR3 comprises 15 residues. Per germline, CDR1 MGHRA and CDR2 YSYEKL. J lost 5 bases, V lost 4 bases, and 0 bases had no gene match. The CDR3 coding sequence is TGCGCCAGCAGCCGGACTAGCGGGAGGGAAAACATTCAGTACTTC. It encodes CASSRTSGRENIQYF.